This T cell receptor beta chain was recorded in a study of memory CD4+ T cells and cytomegalovirus serostatus. Germline V gene lookup returns CDR1 KGHSH and CDR2 LQKENI. The CDR3 sequence is 14 residues long. V gave up 6 bases and J gave up 7 bases; unmatched junction bases: 11. A note on this clone: Its antigen is unknown.

Study results and caveats: Of under 200 reported CMV TCRbeta sequences, about 70 were found in memory CD4+ repertoires.

The sort gate was single viable CD3+CD4+CD8-CD45RO+ cells for memory CD4+ T cells. Assay: immunoSEQ multiplex PCR; the TCRdb copy retains only in-frame clones and omits some. The table records 35,000 to 50,000 clones, about three quarters of them present only once. The genes are TRBV18 and TRBJ1-2, with 7 bases identical to TRBD1. Specimen: memory CD4+ T cells from blood. The sequence came from an adult in good health and CMV-seronegative. Written as DNA, the CDR3 is TGTGCCAGCTCCATCGAAGGGGGCATCCGTGGCTACACCTTC. The encoded protein is CASSIEGGIRGYTF.